A selection of T cell receptor beta chains follows, all from one sample in a study of CD8 T cells in Susac syndrome. TCRdb called the immunoSEQ multiplex PCR reads again in MiXCR, with one record for every CDR3 protein. The repertoire holds 150,000 to 200,000 distinct CDR3 sequences, with around nine tenths as singletons. The sample comprised CD4+ T cells from PBMCs. The receptors stem from a human donor with Susac syndrome. CDR3s include the opening cysteine and the closing phenylalanine or tryptophan. A D gene is named only where the DNA matches it firmly. For some rows the clone size is stated as once, few or many, or as a class when expanded; others skip it.

d_call	v_call	cdr3_length	clone_size	j_call	cdr3_nt	cdr3_aa
-	TRBV5-1	15	-	TRBJ2-5	TGCGCCAGCAGACTTATAGCGGAGGAGGTAGAGACCCAGTACTTC	CASRLIAEEVETQYF
-	TRBV27	16	-	TRBJ2-7	TGTGCCAGCAGTCCGGCCGGGACATTAAACTCCTACGAGCAGTACTTC	CASSPAGTLNSYEQYF
-	TRBV18	15	-	TRBJ1-5	TGTGCCAGCTCACCACCGGGCGGAGGCAATCAGCCCCAGCATTTT	CASSPPGGGNQPQHF
TRBD1	TRBV12-5	16	-	TRBJ1-4	TGTGCTAGTGGTTTGGCCCCGGACAGGGTCGGTGAAAAACTGTTTTTT	CASGLAPDRVGEKLFF
TRBD1	TRBV3-1	15	-	TRBJ1-5	TGTGCCAGCAGTATCCGACAGGGAGGGAATCAGCCCCAGCATTTT	CASSIRQGGNQPQHF
-	TRBV20-1	13	-	TRBJ1-2	TGCAGTGCTAGCACAGGGACTAACTATGGCTACACCTTC	CSASTGTNYGYTF
TRBD1	TRBV11-2	17	-	TRBJ1-2	TGTGCCAGCAGCTCGAACCCCGGGACAGGGCGTCTCGATGGCTACACCTTC	CASSSNPGTGRLDGYTF
-	TRBV30	13	-	TRBJ2-3	TGTGCCTGGAGTGTGGGACCAAAGGATACGCAGTATTTT	CAWSVGPKDTQYF
TRBD1	TRBV10-3	14	-	TRBJ2-2	TGTGCCATCAGTGCAACAGGGGACACCGGGGAGCTGTTTTTT	CAISATGDTGELFF
-	TRBV10-3	12	-	TRBJ2-3	TGTGCCATCAGTGAGTCTCAAGATACGCAGTATTTT	CAISESQDTQYF
TRBD1	TRBV27	15	-	TRBJ1-1	TGTGCCAGCAGTAGGAGACAGGGGGCTTACACTGAAGCTTTCTTT	CASSRRQGAYTEAFF
TRBD1	TRBV7-8	16	-	TRBJ2-7	TGTGCCAGCAGCTTAGGGGGACAGCCTAGCTCCTACGAGCAGTACTTC	CASSLGGQPSSYEQYF
-	TRBV10-3	12	-	TRBJ2-3	TGTGCCATCATGTCTAGCACAGATACGCAGTATTTT	CAIMSSTDTQYF
-	TRBV7-8	12	-	TRBJ1-5	TGTGCCAGCAGCCGATACAATCAGCCCCAGCATTTT	CASSRYNQPQHF
-	TRBV3-1	14	-	TRBJ2-5	TGTGCCAGCAGCCAGGGGGAAGCAAGAGATACCCAGTACTTC	CASSQGEARDTQYF
-	TRBV5-1	15	-	TRBJ1-2	TGCGCCAGCAGCTTGGAGGGCTCGGGGGGACGTGGCTACACCTTC	CASSLEGSGGRGYTF
TRBD1	TRBV10-2	15	-	TRBJ1-5	TGCGCCAGCAGTGAACAGGGGACAGATTATCAGCCCCAGCATTTT	CASSEQGTDYQPQHF
-	TRBV20-1	14	-	TRBJ2-7	TGCAGTGCTAGAGTTCCGGGGGTAGACTACGAGCAGTACTTC	CSARVPGVDYEQYF
-	TRBV6-1	13	-	TRBJ2-3	TGTGCCAGCACGGGGCAAGTAGGAGATACGCAGTATTTT	CASTGQVGDTQYF
-	TRBV20-1	13	-	TRBJ1-5	TGCAGTGTCCCGGACGAGGAAGGTCAGCCCCAGCATTTT	CSVPDEEGQPQHF
-	TRBV11-2	11	-	TRBJ2-1	TGTGCCAGCAGCCCTCTTCATGAGCAGTTCTTC	CASSPLHEQFF
TRBD1	TRBV4-1	13	-	TRBJ2-1	TGCGCCAGCAGCCAAGGGGAGGACAGGGGTGAGTTCTTC	CASSQGEDRGEFF
-	TRBV5-1	14	-	TRBJ2-7	TGCGCCAGCTCAGGGGGGTTGGGCTCCTACGAGCAGTACTTC	CASSGGLGSYEQYF
TRBD2	TRBV19	14	-	TRBJ2-3	TGTGCCAGTAGACTAGCGCAAAGTACAGATACGCAGTATTTT	CASRLAQSTDTQYF
TRBD2	TRBV20-1	14	-	TRBJ2-5	TGCAGTGCTATACCGGGAGGCTTTCAAGAGACCCAGTACTTC	CSAIPGGFQETQYF
TRBD1	TRBV29-1	12	few	TRBJ1-1	TGCAGCGCTCAGGGGGGGAACACTGAAGCTTTCTTT	CSAQGGNTEAFF
-	TRBV7-9	15	-	TRBJ2-3	TGTGCCAGCAGCTTAGGTTTTACAGCCCCAGATACGCAGTATTTT	CASSLGFTAPDTQYF
-	TRBV5-8	11	-	TRBJ2-7	TGTGCCAGCAGCTTAGGGGGGAGGCAGTACTTC	CASSLGGRQYF
TRBD2	TRBV20-1	15	-	TRBJ2-7	TGCAGTGCTCCGGGCGCGGGACTAGAAACCTACGAGCAGTACTTC	CSAPGAGLETYEQYF
-	TRBV29-1	13	-	TRBJ1-1	TGCAGCGTTGAACCGGGGGGCAACACTGAAGCTTTCTTT	CSVEPGGNTEAFF
TRBD1	TRBV7-2	14	-	TRBJ1-5	TGTGCCAGCAGCTCCGGGACAGGGGGCAATCCCCAGCATTTT	CASSSGTGGNPQHF
TRBD1	TRBV20-1	12	-	TRBJ2-5	TGCAGTGCTGATACAGGGGTTGAGACCCAGTACTTC	CSADTGVETQYF
TRBD1	TRBV5-1	16	-	TRBJ2-2	TGCGCCAGCAGCTTGGACAGGGGGGTCTACACCGGGGAGCTGTTTTTT	CASSLDRGVYTGELFF
-	TRBV7-6	13	-	TRBJ1-4	TGTGCCAGCAGGGACGGAAGTAATGAAAAACTGTTTTTT	CASRDGSNEKLFF
-	TRBV12-3/TRBV12-4	15	once	TRBJ2-1	TGTGCCAGCAGTTTTACGCCTACCTCAGGGTATGAGCAGTTCTTC	CASSFTPTSGYEQFF
TRBD1	TRBV5-4	14	-	TRBJ2-5	TGTGCCAGCAGCCCGACAGGGGGAGTCGAGACCCAGTACTTC	CASSPTGGVETQYF
-	TRBV20-1	13	-	TRBJ1-3	TGCAGTGCGACCAGGGGCTCTGGAAACACCATATATTTT	CSATRGSGNTIYF
-	TRBV13	17	-	TRBJ2-7	TGTGCCAGCAGCCGCCCTGGGATCAGCGATGGGTCCTACGAGCAGTACTTC	CASSRPGISDGSYEQYF
TRBD1	TRBV29-1	16	-	TRBJ1-5	TGCAGCGTTGTTTTTGGCGGGACAGGGGGCAATCAGCCCCAGCATTTT	CSVVFGGTGGNQPQHF
TRBD2	TRBV9	15	few	TRBJ2-1	TGTGCCAGCAGCGTAGGGTCTAGCGGGAACCATGAGCAGTTCTTC	CASSVGSSGNHEQFF
TRBD1	TRBV12-3/TRBV12-4	17	-	TRBJ2-2	TGTGCCAGCAGTTTTAGCGGTTGGACAGGGCGCACCGGGGAGCTGTTTTTT	CASSFSGWTGRTGELFF
TRBD2	TRBV27	16	-	TRBJ2-1	TGTGCCAGCAGTACTCCCGGGACTAGCGGCCACAATGAGCAGTTCTTC	CASSTPGTSGHNEQFF
TRBD2	TRBV3-1	15	once	TRBJ2-1	TGTGCCAGCAGCCAAGGGACTAGCTCTCACAATGAGCAGTTCTTC	CASSQGTSSHNEQFF
TRBD2	TRBV7-2	15	once	TRBJ2-7	TGTGCCAGCAGCTCAGGACTAGTTACAATATACGAGCAGTACTTC	CASSSGLVTIYEQYF
-	TRBV10-3	12	-	TRBJ1-1	TGTGCCATCGGGGGGCTGGGCACTGAAGCTTTCTTT	CAIGGLGTEAFF
-	TRBV24-1	13	-	TRBJ2-7	TGTGCCACCCCGGCTGGCGACTCCTACGAGCAGTACTTC	CATPAGDSYEQYF
-	TRBV12-3/TRBV12-4	12	-	TRBJ2-1	TGTGCCAGCAGCTCCCCAGGGGGGGGGCAGTTCTTC	CASSSPGGGQFF
-	TRBV5-1	17	-	TRBJ2-1	TGCGCCAGCAGCTTGCCGGCACTAGCTGGAGGGTGGGATGAGCAGTTCTTC	CASSLPALAGGWDEQFF
TRBD2	TRBV29-1	16	-	TRBJ2-1	TGCAGCGTTGACCCACGGACTAGCGGGAGTGGCAATGAGCAGTTCTTC	CSVDPRTSGSGNEQFF
-	TRBV5-1	15	-	TRBJ2-6	TGCGCCAGCAGCTTAACAGGGTCTGGGGCCAACGTCCTGACTTTC	CASSLTGSGANVLTF
-	TRBV3-1	15	-	TRBJ2-1	TGTGCCAGCAGCCAAGTTTCCGGGACTCAAAATGAGCAGTTCTTC	CASSQVSGTQNEQFF
TRBD1	TRBV5-5	15	-	TRBJ2-3	TGTGCCAGCAACAGGGGACCGACGAGCACAGATACGCAGTATTTT	CASNRGPTSTDTQYF
-	TRBV7-9	11	-	TRBJ1-1	TGTGCCAGCAGCCCCGAACAAATGGCTTTCTTT	CASSPEQMAFF
-	TRBV5-4	15	-	TRBJ1-1	TGTGCCAGCAGCTTGGCCGCAGGGAGGAACACTGAAGCTTTCTTT	CASSLAAGRNTEAFF
TRBD2	TRBV2	15	-	TRBJ2-7	TGTGCCAGCAGTGGTTTAGCGGGGGGTGACTACGAGCAGTACTTC	CASSGLAGGDYEQYF